This T cell receptor beta chain came from a study of cytomegalovirus exposure and HLA in healthy donors. Study as a whole: Among the 400 or so donors who were genotyped, about 84% fell in the genetic ancestry cluster that is associated with self-reported Caucasian donors. Study conclusions and caveats: Analyzed later, association rates of TCRs varied across HLA loci, with DRB1 most and HLA-C fewest. Productive status was seen about 87% or about 30% of the time for most TCR beta V segments in an earlier analysis. Donor immune exposure was known only as CMV serostatus.

Amplification used 60 Vbeta primers and 13 Jbeta primers. Profiling relied on immunoSEQ multiplex PCR, and the TCRdb table lists in-frame clones only, not all of them. The table has approximately 140,000 clones, roughly 80% seen once; the top ten hold around 4.9%. About this clone: Antigen unknown.

With 4 bases clipped from V and 6 bases from J, the junction kept 9 bases outside the gene matches. This CDR3 comprises 14 residues. The germline gives CDR1 SGHNT, CDR2 YYREEE (reference sequence). The V call is TRBV5-4, the J call TRBJ1-2; 7 bases fit TRBD1. The receptor comes from a male donor in good health and CMV-seronegative. Sequenced: PBMCs. The chain's CDR3 is CASSLWTGKHGYTF. The CDR3 DNA follows: TGTGCCAGCAGCCTATGGACAGGCAAGCATGGCTACACCTTC.